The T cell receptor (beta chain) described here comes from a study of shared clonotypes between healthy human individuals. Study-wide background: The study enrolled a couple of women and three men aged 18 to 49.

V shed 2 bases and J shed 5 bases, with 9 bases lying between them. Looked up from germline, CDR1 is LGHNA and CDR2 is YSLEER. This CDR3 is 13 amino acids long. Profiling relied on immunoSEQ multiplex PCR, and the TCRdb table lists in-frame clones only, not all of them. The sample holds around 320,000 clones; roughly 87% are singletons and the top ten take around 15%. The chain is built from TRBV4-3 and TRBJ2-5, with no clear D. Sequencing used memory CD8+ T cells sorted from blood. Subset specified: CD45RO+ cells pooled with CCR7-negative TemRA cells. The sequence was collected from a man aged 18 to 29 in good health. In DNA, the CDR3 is TGCGCCAGCAGCCAATTAGTTGGGGAGACCCAGTACTTC. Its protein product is CASSQLVGETQYF.